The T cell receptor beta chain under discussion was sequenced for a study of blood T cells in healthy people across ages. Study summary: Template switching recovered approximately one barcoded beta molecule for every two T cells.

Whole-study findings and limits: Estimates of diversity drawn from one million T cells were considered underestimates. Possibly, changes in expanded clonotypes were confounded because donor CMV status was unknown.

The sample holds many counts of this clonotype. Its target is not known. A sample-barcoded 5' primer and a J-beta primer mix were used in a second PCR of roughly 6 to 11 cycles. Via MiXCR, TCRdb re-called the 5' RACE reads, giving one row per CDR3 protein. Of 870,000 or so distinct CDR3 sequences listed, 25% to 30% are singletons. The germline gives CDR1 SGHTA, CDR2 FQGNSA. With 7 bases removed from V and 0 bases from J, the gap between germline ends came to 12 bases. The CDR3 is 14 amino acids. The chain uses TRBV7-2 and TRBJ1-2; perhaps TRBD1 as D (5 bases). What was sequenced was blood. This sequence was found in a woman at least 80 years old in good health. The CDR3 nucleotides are TGTGCCAGCATACTTACGACAGCTAACTATGGCTACACCTTC. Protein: CASILTTANYGYTF.